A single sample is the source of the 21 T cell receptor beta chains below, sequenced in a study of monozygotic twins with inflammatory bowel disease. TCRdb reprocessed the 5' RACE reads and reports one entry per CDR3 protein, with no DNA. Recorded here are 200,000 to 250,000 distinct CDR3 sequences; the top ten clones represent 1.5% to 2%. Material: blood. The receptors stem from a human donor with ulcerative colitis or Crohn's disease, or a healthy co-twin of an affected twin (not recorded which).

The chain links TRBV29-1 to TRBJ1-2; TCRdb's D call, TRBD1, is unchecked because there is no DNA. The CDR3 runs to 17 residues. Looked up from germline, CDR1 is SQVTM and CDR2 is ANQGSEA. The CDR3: CSAYSGIGTGPNYGYTF.

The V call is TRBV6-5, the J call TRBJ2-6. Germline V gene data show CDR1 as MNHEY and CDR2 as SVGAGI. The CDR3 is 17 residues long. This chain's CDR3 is CASSYSSSRAGANVLTF.

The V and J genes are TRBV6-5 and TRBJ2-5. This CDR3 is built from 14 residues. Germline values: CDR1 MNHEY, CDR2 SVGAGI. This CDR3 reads CASSYQAGQETQYF.

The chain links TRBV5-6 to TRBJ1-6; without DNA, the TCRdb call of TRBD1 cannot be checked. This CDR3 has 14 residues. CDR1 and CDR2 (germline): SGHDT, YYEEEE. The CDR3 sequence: CASSSGTGNSPLHF.

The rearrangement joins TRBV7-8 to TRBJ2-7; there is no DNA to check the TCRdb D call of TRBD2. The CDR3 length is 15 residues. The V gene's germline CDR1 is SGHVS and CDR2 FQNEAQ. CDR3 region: CASSSTSVLSYEQYF. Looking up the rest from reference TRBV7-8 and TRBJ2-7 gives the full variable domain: GAGVSQSPRYKVAKRGQDVALRCDPISGHVSLFWYQQALGQGPEFLTYFQNEAQLDKSGLPSDRFFAERPEGSVSTLKIQRTQQEDSAVYLCASSSTSVLSYEQYFGPGTRLTVT.

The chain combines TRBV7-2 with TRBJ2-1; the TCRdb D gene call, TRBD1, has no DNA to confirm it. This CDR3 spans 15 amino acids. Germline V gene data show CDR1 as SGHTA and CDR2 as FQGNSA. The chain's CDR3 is CASSSGQGRFDEQFF.

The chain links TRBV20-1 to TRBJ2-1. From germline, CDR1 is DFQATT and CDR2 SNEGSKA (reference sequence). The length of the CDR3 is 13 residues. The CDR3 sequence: CSARDVLYNEQFF.

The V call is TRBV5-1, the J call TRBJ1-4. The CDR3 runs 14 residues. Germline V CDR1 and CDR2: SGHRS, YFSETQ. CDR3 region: CASSPKATNEKLFF.

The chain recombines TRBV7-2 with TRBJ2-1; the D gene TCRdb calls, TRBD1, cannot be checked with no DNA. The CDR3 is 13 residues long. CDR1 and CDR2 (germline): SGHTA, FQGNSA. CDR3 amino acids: CASRRQGRDEQFF.

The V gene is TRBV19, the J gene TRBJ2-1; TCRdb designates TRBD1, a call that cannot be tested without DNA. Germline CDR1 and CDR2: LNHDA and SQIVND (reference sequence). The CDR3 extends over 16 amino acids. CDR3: CASTPSGTGRYNEQFF.

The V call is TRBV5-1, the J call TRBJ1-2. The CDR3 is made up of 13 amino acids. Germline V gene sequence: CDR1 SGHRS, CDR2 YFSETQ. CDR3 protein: CASSLTEGWGYTF.

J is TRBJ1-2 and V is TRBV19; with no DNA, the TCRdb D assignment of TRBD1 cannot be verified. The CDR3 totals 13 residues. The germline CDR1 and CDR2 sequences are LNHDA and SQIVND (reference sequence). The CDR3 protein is CASSTDRVRGYTF.

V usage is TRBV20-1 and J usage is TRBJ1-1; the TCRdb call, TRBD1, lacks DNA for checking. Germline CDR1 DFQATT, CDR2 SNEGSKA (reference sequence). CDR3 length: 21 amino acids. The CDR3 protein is CSANKENGDSLRWGTYTEAFF.

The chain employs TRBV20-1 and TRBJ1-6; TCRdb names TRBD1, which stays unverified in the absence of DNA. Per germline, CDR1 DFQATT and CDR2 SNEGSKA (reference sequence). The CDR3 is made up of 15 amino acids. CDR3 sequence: CSARLSAGWDSPLHF.

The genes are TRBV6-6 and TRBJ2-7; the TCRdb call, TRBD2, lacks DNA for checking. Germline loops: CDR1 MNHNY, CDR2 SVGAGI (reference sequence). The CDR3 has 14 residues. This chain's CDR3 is CASSYGTSSYEQYF.

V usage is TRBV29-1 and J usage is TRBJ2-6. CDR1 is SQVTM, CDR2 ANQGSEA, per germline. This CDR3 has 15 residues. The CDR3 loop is CSVQDGVAGANVLTF.

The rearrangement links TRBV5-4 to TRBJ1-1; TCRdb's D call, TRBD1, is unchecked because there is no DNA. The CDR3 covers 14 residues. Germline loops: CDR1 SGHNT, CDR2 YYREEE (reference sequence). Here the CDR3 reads CASNSQGLDTEAFF.

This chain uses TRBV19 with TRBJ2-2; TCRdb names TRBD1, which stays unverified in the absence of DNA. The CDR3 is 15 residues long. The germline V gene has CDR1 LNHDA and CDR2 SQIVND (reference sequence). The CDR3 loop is CATGGTVLYTGELFF.

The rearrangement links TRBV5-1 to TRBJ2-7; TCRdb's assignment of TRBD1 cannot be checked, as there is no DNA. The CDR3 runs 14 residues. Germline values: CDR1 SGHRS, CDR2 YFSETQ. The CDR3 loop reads CASSLGDRAYEQYF.

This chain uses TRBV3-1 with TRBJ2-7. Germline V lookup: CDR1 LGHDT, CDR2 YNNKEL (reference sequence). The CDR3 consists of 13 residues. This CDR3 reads CASSQVDPYEQYF.

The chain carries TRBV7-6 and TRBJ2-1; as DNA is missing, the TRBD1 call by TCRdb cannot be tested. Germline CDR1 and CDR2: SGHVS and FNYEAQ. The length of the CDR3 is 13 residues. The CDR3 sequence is CASSFTGNNEQFF.